The sequence of this T cell receptor (beta chain) was determined in a study of early T cells in non-severe SARS-CoV-2 infection. Study context: Chains were not paired, and sequencing was done on bulk RNA from unsorted whole blood. Study-level findings and limits: Private and CD4 specificities were missed by VDJdb matching, skewed to anti-spike CD8.

This clonotype has more than one count but fewer than ten. Its antigen is not known. CDR1 SGHRS and CDR2 YFSETQ come from the germline V gene. J lost 2 bases, V lost 4 bases, and 11 bases had no gene match. CDR3 length: 16 amino acids. Unique molecular identifiers were added to individual cDNA molecules. TCRdb fed the 5' RACE reads into MiXCR, producing one record per CDR3 protein. Here the sample spans 83,000 or so distinct CDR3 sequences, around 9.3% being singletons. The sequence was obtained from an adult who was a healthcare worker with PCR-confirmed SARS-CoV-2 infection or an uninfected control (not recorded which). The V gene is TRBV5-1, the J gene TRBJ2-5; 7 bases fit TRBD2. The sample in question was whole blood, obtained at baseline. CDR3 DNA: TGCGCCAGCAGCCTCCATGGGGGGGGACGACAAGAGACCCAGTACTTC. It is translated as CASSLHGGGRQETQYF.